This T cell receptor (beta chain) originates from a study of blood T cell repertoires in COVID-19. For the study at large: Donors in the United States, Italy and Spain gave samples during acute or convalescent COVID-19. Sources were T cells, B-cell-depleted T cells, or PBMCs; the material itself was cDNA or gDNA.

This clone turned up a few times. The CDR3 is 16 amino acids. The germline gives CDR1 MGHDK, CDR2 SYGVNS. V was clipped by 2 bases and J by 4 bases; unmatched bases: 8. In the authors' methods: Reference gene primers were amplified, and this amplification served to estimate nucleated cell counts. The table came from immunoSEQ multiplex PCR; TCRdb's copy has only in-frame clones and leaves some out. That table supplies the V and J calls and clone size; D and trimming were determined from the DNA. Here the sample spans just over 650,000 clones, 75% to 90% being singletons. Sequences were obtained from peripheral blood. This sequence joins TRBV25-1 and TRBJ2-1; 7 nucleotides agree with TRBD1. The receptor's source is a woman younger than 35 with acute or convalescent COVID-19. The CDR3 bases are TGTGCCAGCAGTGAAAACTCCGGGACAGTATACAATGAGCAGTTCTTC. Its protein is CASSENSGTVYNEQFF.